These T cell receptor beta chains were read from a single sample in a study of T-cell reconstitution after alpha-beta-depleted transplantation in children. TCRdb fed the PCR reads into MiXCR, producing one record per CDR3 protein. Among 380,000 or so distinct CDR3 sequences listed, about an eighth were seen once. The starting material was PBMCs, obtained from the stem cell graft. All receptors derive from a human donor who donated a stem cell graft to a child with Fanconi anemia. Both conserved end residues are part of each CDR3. The D gene is left open where the match is weak. Clone size is shown for a subset of rows, as once, few, many or a class of expanded clone.

v_call	d_call	clone_size	j_call	cdr3_aa	cdr3_nt
TRBV12-3/TRBV12-4	-	few	TRBJ1-1	CASSFRQATEAFF	TGTGCCAGCAGTTTTAGGCAGGCCACTGAAGCTTTCTTT
TRBV12-3/TRBV12-4	-	many	TRBJ2-3	CASSPPPGPRGDTQYF	TGTGCCAGCAGCCCCCCCCCGGGACCTCGGGGGGATACGCAGTATTTT
TRBV12-3/TRBV12-4	-	-	TRBJ1-1	CASTGRQLNTEAFF	TGTGCCAGCACGGGTAGACAGTTGAACACTGAAGCTTTCTTT
TRBV2	-	-	TRBJ2-6	CASSTMRVSGANVLTF	TGTGCCAGCAGTACCATGAGGGTCTCTGGGGCCAACGTCCTGACTTTC
TRBV5-1	TRBD1	few	TRBJ2-5	CASSFRDRDYGAQYF	TGCGCCAGCAGCTTCCGGGACAGAGACTACGGGGCCCAGTACTTC
TRBV29-1	-	many	TRBJ2-2	CSTQGKGNTGELFF	TGCAGCACCCAGGGAAAGGGGAACACCGGGGAGCTGTTTTTT
TRBV11-2	-	many	TRBJ1-2	CASSLLSGTHGGYTF	TGTGCCAGCAGCCTACTATCCGGGACCCACGGGGGCTACACCTTC
TRBV29-1	-	many	TRBJ1-4	CSVVGQGNEKLFF	TGCAGCGTTGTCGGGCAGGGCAATGAAAAACTGTTTTTT
TRBV5-1	-	many	TRBJ2-1	CASSLRFEGNEQFF	TGCGCCAGCAGCTTGAGGTTCGAGGGTAATGAGCAGTTCTTC
TRBV12-3/TRBV12-4	TRBD1	-	TRBJ1-1	CASSLGTGMNTEAFF	TGTGCCAGCAGTTTAGGGACAGGTATGAACACTGAAGCTTTCTTT
TRBV30	-	few	TRBJ2-7	CAWMGESGAYEQYF	TGTGCCTGGATGGGGGAAAGCGGCGCCTACGAGCAGTACTTC
TRBV25-1	-	few	TRBJ2-2	CASSERHNTGELFF	TGTGCCAGCAGTGAAAGGCATAACACCGGGGAGCTGTTTTTT
TRBV12-3/TRBV12-4	-	-	TRBJ1-4	CASSLEVTDGTNEKLFF	TGTGCCAGCAGTTTAGAAGTGACAGATGGAACTAATGAAAAACTGTTTTTT
TRBV12-3/TRBV12-4	-	-	TRBJ1-4	CASSLTLLEKLFF	TGTGCCAGCAGTTTGACTTTACTGGAAAAACTGTTTTTT
TRBV11-3	-	few	TRBJ2-1	CASSLEGGGLDEQFF	TGTGCCAGCAGCTTAGAGGGGGGGGGCCTCGATGAGCAGTTCTTC
TRBV28	-	many	TRBJ2-2	CASSLLGANTGELFF	TGTGCCAGCAGTTTATTGGGCGCGAACACCGGGGAGCTGTTTTTT
TRBV20-1	-	-	TRBJ1-1	CSATSGTAATYNAEAFF	TGCAGTGCAACCTCCGGGACTGCGGCCACATACAACGCTGAAGCTTTCTTT
TRBV5-6	TRBD2	-	TRBJ2-1	CASSLAALTSGDYEQFF	TGTGCCAGCAGCTTGGCCGCCTTGACTAGCGGGGATTATGAGCAGTTCTTC
TRBV12-3/TRBV12-4	-	many	TRBJ2-2	CASSLLTTGELFF	TGTGCCAGCAGTTTACTGACGACCGGGGAGCTGTTTTTT
TRBV20-1	-	many	TRBJ2-7	CSARPTYSSYEQYF	TGCAGTGCTAGGCCCACTTATAGTAGCTACGAGCAGTACTTC
TRBV7-8	-	few	TRBJ1-3	CASSWGTGSGNTIYF	TGTGCCAGCAGCTGGGGGACCGGCTCTGGAAACACCATATATTTT
TRBV14	TRBD1	few	TRBJ1-2	CASSQGQGIYGYTF	TGTGCCAGCAGCCAGGGACAGGGGATCTATGGCTACACCTTC
TRBV12-3/TRBV12-4	TRBD1	many	TRBJ2-3	CASRPGQGRADTQYF	TGTGCCAGCAGACCGGGACAGGGTCGCGCAGATACGCAGTATTTT
TRBV5-1	TRBD2	few	TRBJ2-1	CASSLAFTSGFKNEQFF	TGCGCCAGCAGCTTGGCCTTTACTAGCGGATTTAAAAATGAGCAGTTCTTC
TRBV7-9	-	few	TRBJ2-1	CAREGSYNEQFF	TGTGCCAGGGAGGGCTCCTACAATGAGCAGTTCTTC
TRBV27	-	-	TRBJ1-5	CASRTKGNQPQHF	TGTGCCAGCAGGACAAAGGGAAATCAGCCCCAGCATTTT
TRBV18	TRBD1	-	TRBJ2-1	CASSPEQGRFNEQFF	TGTGCCAGCTCACCCGAACAGGGGCGATTCAATGAGCAGTTCTTC
TRBV6-1	-	few	TRBJ1-6	CASSTGPYNSPLHF	TGTGCCAGCAGCACAGGGCCGTATAATTCACCCCTCCACTTT
TRBV6-5	-	few	TRBJ1-2	CASSYSRRGSYGYTF	TGTGCCAGCAGTTACTCGAGGAGAGGGAGCTATGGCTACACCTTC
TRBV3-1	-	many	TRBJ2-5	CASSQDSRRGFLETQYF	TGTGCCAGCAGCCAAGATTCTCGCAGGGGTTTTCTAGAGACCCAGTACTTC
TRBV15	TRBD1	few	TRBJ1-1	CATSRFSGTGNTEAFF	TGTGCCACCAGCAGATTTTCCGGGACAGGGAATACTGAAGCTTTCTTT
TRBV29-1	TRBD2	-	TRBJ2-3	CSVVRKRGNTDTQYF	TGCAGCGTTGTAAGGAAGCGGGGGAACACAGATACGCAGTATTTT
TRBV4-3	-	few	TRBJ2-1	CASSQEQRLAQGSYNEQFF	TGCGCCAGCAGCCAAGAACAGCGTCTAGCGCAGGGGTCCTACAATGAGCAGTTCTTC
TRBV20-1	-	-	TRBJ1-1	CSARDLGREAFF	TGCAGTGCTAGAGATCTCGGGAGGGAAGCTTTCTTT
TRBV7-7	-	-	TRBJ2-2	CASSDLLRRGITGELFF	TGTGCTAGCAGCGACCTTCTGAGGAGGGGTATCACCGGGGAGCTGTTTTTT
TRBV7-6	TRBD1	-	TRBJ1-2	CASSPLTGGNGYTF	TGTGCCAGCAGCCCGCTAACAGGGGGCAATGGCTACACCTTC
TRBV6-2/TRBV6-3	-	-	TRBJ2-2	CASSYLRETGELFF	TGTGCCAGCAGTTACCTTCGAGAGACCGGGGAGCTGTTTTTT
TRBV2	-	many	TRBJ2-2	CASSELSANTGELFF	TGTGCCAGCAGCGAGCTATCTGCGAACACCGGGGAGCTGTTTTTT
TRBV7-9	-	few	TRBJ1-1	CASSLDNMNTEAFF	TGTGCCAGCAGCTTGGACAACATGAACACTGAAGCTTTCTTT
TRBV20-1	-	few	TRBJ2-5	CSASATGSRETQYF	TGCAGTGCTAGTGCTACAGGGTCCCGCGAGACCCAGTACTTC
TRBV4-3	-	-	TRBJ1-5	CASSQERGQPQHF	TGCGCCAGCAGCCAAGAGAGAGGCCAGCCCCAGCATTTT
TRBV3-1	-	many	TRBJ2-3	CASSQVRASRDTQYF	TGTGCCAGCAGCCAAGTACGCGCGTCCAGGGATACGCAGTATTTT
TRBV2	TRBD1	-	TRBJ1-5	CASSGDSRGNQPQHF	TGTGCCAGCAGTGGGGACAGCCGGGGCAATCAGCCCCAGCATTTT
TRBV29-1	TRBD1	few	TRBJ2-5	CSHLGGTGQETQYF	TGCAGCCACCTCGGAGGGACAGGCCAAGAGACCCAGTACTTC
TRBV20-1	TRBD2	many	TRBJ2-3	CSASEAGRTDTQYF	TGCAGTGCTAGTGAAGCGGGACGCACAGATACGCAGTATTTT
TRBV4-1	-	-	TRBJ2-7	CASSQGEGNYEQYF	TGCGCCAGCAGCCAAGGTGAGGGGAACTACGAGCAGTACTTC
TRBV20-1	-	-	TRBJ1-5	CSARDVRVQGNQPQHF	TGCAGTGCTAGAGATGTAAGGGTTCAGGGCAATCAGCCCCAGCATTTT
TRBV27	-	few	TRBJ1-1	CASREGAEAFF	TGTGCCAGCCGGGAGGGGGCTGAAGCTTTCTTT